The T cell receptor beta chain under discussion was sequenced for a study of blood T cells in healthy people across ages. General study points: Because donor CMV status was unknown, expanded clonotype changes were possibly confounded. PBMCs were not sorted, which prevented a conclusive comparison of naive versus antigen-experienced cells.

A second PCR of about 6 to 12 cycles used a sample-barcoded 5' primer and a J-beta primer mix. Through a template-switch adaptor with 12 random nucleotides, each cDNA molecule received a tag. MiXCR was run by TCRdb on the 5' RACE reads, yielding one entry per CDR3 protein. Of about 770,000 distinct CDR3 sequences listed, under 45% are singletons. Whenever a sample was processed, at least 6 million PBMCs were isolated. In this sample, this clonotype turned up a few times. The target antigen is unknown. Sequenced: blood. This sequence originates from a man in his 60s in good health.

The CDR3 protein is CASSVGAANEQFF. DNA for the CDR3: TGTGCCAGCAGCGTAGGAGCGGCCAATGAGCAGTTCTTC. The chain is built from TRBV9 and TRBJ2-1; TRBD2 is a possible D gene (5 bases). Trimming removed 0 bases at V and 6 bases at J, with 7 bases between. Germline CDR1 and CDR2: SGDLS and YYNGEE. The length of the CDR3 is 13 residues. Combining the CDR3 with reference TRBV9 and TRBJ2-1 gives the whole variable domain DSGVTQTPKHLITATGQRVTLRCSPRSGDLSVYWYQQSLDQGLQFLIQYYNGEERAKGNILERFSAQQFPDLHSELNLSSLELGDSALYFCASSVGAANEQFFGPGTRLTVL.